These 6 T cell receptor beta chains originate from one sample sequenced in a study of T cells in Graves' hyperthyroidism and ophthalmopathy (dated by TCRdb to the late 2010s). Libraries were prepared through multiplex PCR. Data came from an Illumina HiSeq 2000. Amplification of TCR beta CDR3 regions was carried out from RNA transcripts. The first round of RT-PCR for the TCR CDR3 was performed with the HTBI primer set and the Qiagen OneStep RT-PCR kit. Starting from the raw public reads, TCRdb applied fastp trimming at Q25, assembled clones with MiXCR and retained in-frame beta chains. Records with the same CDR3 protein are collapsed into one entry carrying the most frequent genes and DNA. Recorded for this sample are around 700,000 distinct CDR3 sequences; roughly a sixth of them occurred a single time. The ten largest clones capture about a sixth of the sample. The sequencing input was blood. Receptors originate from a woman aged 50 to 60 with Graves' hyperthyroidism that later progressed to Graves' ophthalmopathy.

This chain links TRBV29-1 with TRBJ2-1, with TRBD2 identical over 12 bases. Trimming removed 4 bases from V and 7 bases from J; junction bases left unmatched: 5. The germline V gene has CDR1 SQVTM and CDR2 ANQGSEA. This CDR3 region has 14 residues. CDR3 sequence reads: CSVVGLAGSNEQFF. As DNA, the CDR3 is TGCAGCGTTGTAGGACTAGCGGGGAGTAATGAGCAGTTCTTC.

The genes are TRBV6-1 and TRBJ1-5; tentative D call: TRBD1 (5 bases). With 10 bases removed from V and 11 bases from J, the gap between germline ends came to 30 bases. CDR3 length: 16 amino acids. Germline assignment: CDR1 MNHNS and CDR2 SASEGT. CDR3 region: CATLPSQAAGRLSQHF. The CDR3 region has the DNA TGTGCCACCCTCCCCTCCCAGGCGGCAGGGAGGTTGTCCCAGCATTTT.

At least ten counts were recorded for this clonotype. V and J are TRBV30 and TRBJ2-3; no clear D gene. The V gene's germline CDR1 is GTSNPN and CDR2 SVGIG (reference sequence). The ends were cut back, 4 bases at V and 1 base at J, with 21 bases in the middle. The CDR3 covers 17 residues. This chain's CDR3 is CAWKIMYEALCTDTQYF. The CDR3, as DNA: TGTGCCTGGAAAATCATGTATGAGGCCCTATGCACAGATACGCAGTATTTT.

This clonotype was found many times. The chain employs TRBV7-8 and TRBJ2-1; a possible D gene is TRBD2 (5 bases). V lost 1 base, J lost 0 bases, and 10 bases lay in between. The CDR3 is made up of 16 amino acids. The germline CDR1 and CDR2 sequences are SGHVS and FQNEAQ. CDR3 in amino acids: CASSLVDSSSYNEQFF. The CDR3, as DNA: TGTGCCAGCAGCTTAGTGGACTCGAGCTCCTACAATGAGCAGTTCTTC.

The rearrangement links TRBV14 to TRBJ1-2, with a possible D match to TRBD1 (5 bases). CDR1 is SGHDN, CDR2 FVKESK, per germline. Trimming took off 4 bases at V and 2 bases at J, with 11 bases between the two ends. CDR3 size: 14 residues. Written as DNA, the CDR3 is TGTGCCAGCAGCCGCGATTGGGGGAACTATGGCTACACCTTC. Its translation is CASSRDWGNYGYTF.

The rearrangement joins TRBV9 to TRBJ1-2; D gene unclear. Per the germline V gene, CDR1 is SGDLS and CDR2 is YYNGEE. The CDR3 is 13 residues long. V lost 0 bases, J lost 5 bases, and 8 bases lay in between. CDR3 nucleotides: TGTGCCAGCAGCGTAGAGGCTGCTTATGGCTACACCTTC. This sequence encodes CASSVEAAYGYTF.